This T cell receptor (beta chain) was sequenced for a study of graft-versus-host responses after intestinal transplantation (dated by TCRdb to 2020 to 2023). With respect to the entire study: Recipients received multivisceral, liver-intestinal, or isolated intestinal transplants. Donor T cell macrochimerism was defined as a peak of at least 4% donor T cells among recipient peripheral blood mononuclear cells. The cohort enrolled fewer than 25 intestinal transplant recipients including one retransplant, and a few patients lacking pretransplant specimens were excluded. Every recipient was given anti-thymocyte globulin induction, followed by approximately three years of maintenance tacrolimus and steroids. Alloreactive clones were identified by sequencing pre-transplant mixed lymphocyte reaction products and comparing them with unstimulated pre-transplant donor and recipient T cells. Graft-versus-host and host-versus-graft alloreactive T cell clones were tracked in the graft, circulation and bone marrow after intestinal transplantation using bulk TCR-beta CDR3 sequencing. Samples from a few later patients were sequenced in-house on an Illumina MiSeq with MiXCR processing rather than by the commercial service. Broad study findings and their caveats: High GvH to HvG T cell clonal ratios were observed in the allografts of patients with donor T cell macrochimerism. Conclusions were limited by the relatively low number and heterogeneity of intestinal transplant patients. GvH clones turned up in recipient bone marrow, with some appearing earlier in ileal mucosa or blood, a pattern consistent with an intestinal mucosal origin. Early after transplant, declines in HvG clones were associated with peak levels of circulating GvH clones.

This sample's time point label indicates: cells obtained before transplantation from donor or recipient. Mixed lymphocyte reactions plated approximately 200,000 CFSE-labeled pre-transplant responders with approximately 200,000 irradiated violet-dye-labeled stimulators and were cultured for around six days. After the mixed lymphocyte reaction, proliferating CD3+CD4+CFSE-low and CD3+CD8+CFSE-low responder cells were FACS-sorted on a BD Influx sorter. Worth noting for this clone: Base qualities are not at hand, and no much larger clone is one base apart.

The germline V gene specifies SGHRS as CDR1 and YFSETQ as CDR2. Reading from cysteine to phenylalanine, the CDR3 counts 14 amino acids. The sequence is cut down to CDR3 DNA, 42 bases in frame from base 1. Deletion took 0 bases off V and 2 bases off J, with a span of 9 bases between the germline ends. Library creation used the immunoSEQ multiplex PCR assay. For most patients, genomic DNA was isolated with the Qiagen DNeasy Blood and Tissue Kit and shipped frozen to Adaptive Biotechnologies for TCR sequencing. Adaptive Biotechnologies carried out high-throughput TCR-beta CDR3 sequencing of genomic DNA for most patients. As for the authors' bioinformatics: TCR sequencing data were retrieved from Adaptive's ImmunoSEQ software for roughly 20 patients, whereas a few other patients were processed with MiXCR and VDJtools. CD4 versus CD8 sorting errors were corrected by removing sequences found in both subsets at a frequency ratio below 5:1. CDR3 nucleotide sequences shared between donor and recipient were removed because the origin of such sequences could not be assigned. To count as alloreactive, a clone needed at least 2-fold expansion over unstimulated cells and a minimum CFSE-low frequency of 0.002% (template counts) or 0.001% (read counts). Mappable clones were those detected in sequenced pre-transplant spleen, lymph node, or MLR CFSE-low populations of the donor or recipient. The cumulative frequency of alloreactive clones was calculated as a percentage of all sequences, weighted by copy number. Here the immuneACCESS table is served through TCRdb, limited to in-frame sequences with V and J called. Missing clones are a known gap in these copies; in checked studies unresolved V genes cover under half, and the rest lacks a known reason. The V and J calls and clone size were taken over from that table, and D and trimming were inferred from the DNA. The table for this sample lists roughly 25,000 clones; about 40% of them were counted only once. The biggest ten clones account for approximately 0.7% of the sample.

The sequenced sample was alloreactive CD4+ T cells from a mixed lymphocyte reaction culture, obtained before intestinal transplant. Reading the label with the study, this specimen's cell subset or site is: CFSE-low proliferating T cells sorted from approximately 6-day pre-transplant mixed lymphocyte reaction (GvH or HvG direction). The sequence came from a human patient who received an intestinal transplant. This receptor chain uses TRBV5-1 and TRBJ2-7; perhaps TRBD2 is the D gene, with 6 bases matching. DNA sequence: TGCGCCAGCAGCTTGGGGGGGGTGGCCTACGAGCAGTACTTC. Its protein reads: CASSLGGVAYEQYF.